These 24 T cell receptor beta chains were all obtained from the same sample, sequenced in a study of long-term antiretroviral therapy in people with HIV. Sequencing relied on immunoSEQ assay v3.0, run at survey level. Method: immunoSEQ multiplex PCR; TCRdb's copy keeps in-frame clones and lacks some. The table shows 25,000 to 35,000 clones, with about 94% occurring only once. The source was unsorted PBMCs, collected roughly 6.3 years after starting antiretroviral therapy. The source of these receptors is a woman aged 35 to 49 with HIV.

This sequence joins TRBV5-3 and TRBJ2-2, with TRBD1 matching over 7 bases. TRBV5-3 falls under the ORF class, with uncertain function. The CDR3 runs to 15 residues. The V and J ends lost 0 bases and 5 bases, in that order; junction bases with no gene match: 4. The CDR3 region has the DNA TGTGCCAGAAGCTTGGGGCAGGGGGTGACCGGGGAGCTGTTTTTT. This translates into CARSLGQGVTGELFF.

The chain links TRBV5-6 to TRBJ2-1; a possible D gene is TRBD2 (6 bases). This CDR3 has 15 amino acids. Between the trimmed V and J ends, which lost 4 bases and 2 bases, there was a span of 13 bases. The germline V gene has CDR1 SGHDT and CDR2 YYEEEE. The CDR3 here is CASSPWTGAYNEQFF. CDR3 nucleotides: TGTGCCAGCAGCCCCTGGACGGGGGCCTACAATGAGCAGTTCTTC.

The V gene is TRBV30, the J gene TRBJ2-2; D gene ambiguous. Trimming cost V 3 bases and J 1 base, with 3 bases left between them. CDR1 GTSNPN and CDR2 SVGIG come from the germline V gene (reference sequence). This CDR3 has 12 amino acids. The CDR3 region is CAWSRNTGELFF. CDR3 nucleotide sequence: TGTGCCTGGAGCCGGAACACCGGGGAGCTGTTTTTT.

This clone was seen just once. The genes are TRBV7-9 and TRBJ2-1, with 10 bases matching TRBD1. This CDR3 contains 15 residues. The trim removed 5 bases at V and 5 bases at J, leaving 6 bases unmatched. Germline CDR1 is SEHNR and CDR2 is FQNEAQ (reference sequence). CDR3 DNA sequence: TGTGCCAGCAGCCCACGGACAGGGGGAGACAATGAGCAGTTCTTC. Amino acid sequence: CASSPRTGGDNEQFF.

This rearrangement joins TRBV7-2 to TRBJ2-5, with TRBD2 as a possible D gene (5 bases). CDR1 SGHTA and CDR2 FQGNSA come from the germline V gene. This CDR3 contains 13 residues. Trimming took off 3 bases at V and 9 bases at J, with 14 bases between the two ends. CDR3 sequence: CASSFEGVGAQYF. For the CDR3, the DNA is TGTGCCAGCAGCTTTGAGGGCGTCGGAGCCCAGTACTTC.

The chain couples TRBV6-1 to TRBJ1-2; TRBD1 aligns across 7 bases. The CDR3 extends over 15 amino acids. Trimming took 4 bases from V and 2 from J; bases not matched to a gene: 7. The germline V gene has CDR1 MNHNS and CDR2 SASEGT. The CDR3 sequence is CASSARDSRNYGYTF. CDR3 nucleotide sequence: TGTGCCAGCAGTGCCCGGGACAGCAGGAACTATGGCTACACCTTC.

V usage is TRBV10-1 and J usage is TRBJ2-2; a possible D gene is TRBD1 (6 bases). The CDR3 length is 14 residues. CDR1 WNHNN and CDR2 SYGVQD come from the germline V gene (reference sequence). The V gene lost 6 bases and the J gene lost 1 base, with 9 bases spanning the gap. The CDR3, as DNA: TGCGCCAGCAGAAAGGGACAGAACACCGGGGAGCTGTTTTTT. Translated, it gives CASRKGQNTGELFF.

The chain links TRBV6-1 to TRBJ2-7; D is undetermined. From germline, CDR1 is MNHNS and CDR2 SASEGT. The length of the CDR3 is 14 residues. V lost 1 base and J 4 bases, leaving 11 bases between the germline ends. The DNA of the CDR3 is TGTGCCAGCAGTGAAGGGTGGGCGCGGTACGAGCAGTACTTC. Translated: CASSEGWARYEQYF.

The chain is built from TRBV18 and TRBJ1-2; D is perhaps TRBD1 (6 bases). CDR1 is KGHSH and CDR2 is LQKENI in the germline V gene. The CDR3 loop spans 13 amino acids. Trimming pared 5 bases from V and 3 bases from J, leaving 10 bases between. CDR3: CASSSQGDYGYTF. CDR3 DNA: TGTGCCAGCTCATCACAGGGAGACTATGGCTACACCTTC. Variable domain in full (rest from reference TRBV18 and TRBJ1-2): NAGVMQNPRHLVRRRGQEARLRCSPMKGHSHVYWYRQLPEEGLKFMVYLQKENIIDESGMPKERFSAEFPKEGPSILRIQQVVRGDSAAYFCASSSQGDYGYTFGSGTRLTVV.

The chain employs TRBV4-1 and TRBJ2-3, with 7 bases that match TRBD2. The germline V gene encodes CDR1 MGHRA and CDR2 YSYEKL. This CDR3 spans 17 amino acids. V dropped 5 bases and J dropped 2; count of bases not matched to a gene: 13. As DNA, the CDR3 is TGCGCCAGCAGCAAAGCAGATCGGGGGGACCACACAGATACGCAGTATTTT. Protein sequence: CASSKADRGDHTDTQYF.

This chain joins TRBV7-8 and TRBJ2-7; tentatively, D is TRBD1 or TRBD2 (5 bases each). The V gene's germline CDR1 is SGHVS and CDR2 FQNEAQ. Between the trimmed V and J ends, which lost 3 bases and 5 bases, there was a span of 23 bases. The CDR3 is 17 residues long. CDR3 protein: CASSFTPRGDLRDEQYF. CDR3 sequence (DNA): TGTGCCAGCAGCTTTACCCCCCGAGGGGATTTAAGAGACGAGCAGTACTTC.

The genes are TRBV19 and TRBJ1-2; 8 positions agree with TRBD1. The CDR3 extends over 12 amino acids. V dropped 9 bases and J dropped 5; count of bases not matched to a gene: 5. The germline V gene encodes CDR1 LNHDA and CDR2 SQIVND (reference sequence). The DNA of the CDR3 is TGTGCCAGCCAGGGACAGGCTTATGGCTACACCTTC. Protein sequence: CASQGQAYGYTF.

The chain couples TRBV5-4 to TRBJ1-2; weak D call: TRBD1 (6 bases). Trimming took 4 bases from V and 8 from J, leaving 9 bases between them. Germline CDR1 reads SGHNT; CDR2 reads YYREEE (reference sequence). The CDR3 loop spans 11 amino acids. The CDR3 coding sequence is TGTGCCAGCAGCGCTACAGGGGGCTACACCTTC. Amino acids: CASSATGGYTF.

The chain is built from TRBV12-2 and TRBJ1-1; no check of the table's D call, TRBD1, against the DNA was made. TRBV12-2 is shown as a pseudogene. The CDR3 covers 14 residues. The CDR3 sequence is CASRGPGERAEAFF. DNA of the CDR3: TGTGCAAGTCGCGGACCAGGGGAGAGAGCTGAAGCTTTCTTT.

The gene calls are TRBV5-1 and TRBJ2-7, with 8 bases that match TRBD1. Looked up from germline, CDR1 is SGHRS and CDR2 is YFSETQ. This CDR3 spans 15 amino acids. With 3 bases clipped from V and 3 bases from J, the junction kept 8 bases outside the gene matches. Written as DNA, the CDR3 is TGCGCCAGCAGCTGGGGAGGCAGGGGGCTCTACGAGCAGTACTTC. Translation: CASSWGGRGLYEQYF.

The CDR3 region is CASSLGRSGSANTEAFF. The CDR3 nucleotides read TGTGCCAGCAGCTTAGGGCGGTCAGGGTCGGCGAACACTGAAGCTTTCTTT. This chain connects TRBV11-3 to TRBJ1-1, with a weak D call TRBD1 (5 bases). The CDR3 runs to 17 residues. V lost 1 base and J lost 1, with 16 bases in between. CDR1 is SGHNT, CDR2 YENEEA, per germline.

This clone was seen once. The chain combines TRBV19 with TRBJ1-1; D is possibly TRBD1 (5 bases). The CDR3 is made up of 14 amino acids. The V gene's germline CDR1 is LNHDA and CDR2 SQIVND (reference sequence). The V end was cut by 7 bases, the J end by 3 bases, with 15 bases between. Here the CDR3 reads CASMKQVGDTEAFF. The CDR3 nucleotides read TGTGCCAGTATGAAACAGGTGGGAGACACTGAAGCTTTCTTT. Full variable domain (outside the CDR3, taken from reference TRBV19 and TRBJ1-1): DGGITQSPKYLFRKEGQNVTLSCEQNLNHDAMYWYRQDPGQGLRLIYYSQIVNDFQKGDIAEGYSVSREKKESFPLTVTSAQKNPTAFYLCASMKQVGDTEAFFGQGTRLTVV.

The chain joins TRBV7-8 to TRBJ1-6; D might be TRBD1 (6 bases). Germline values: CDR1 SGHVS, CDR2 FQNEAQ. Trimming removed 7 bases at V and 8 bases at J, with 18 bases between. This CDR3 has 15 residues. The CDR3 spells CASTEQGGGYSPLHF. In nucleotides, the CDR3 is TGTGCCAGCACCGAACAAGGGGGAGGGTATTCACCCCTCCACTTT.

This clone appeared a few times. The rearrangement links TRBV9 to TRBJ2-3; 12 bases match TRBD1. The CDR3 sequence is 16 residues long. Germline V gives CDR1 SGDLS, CDR2 YYNGEE. Trimming at V came to 0 bases and at J to 5 bases, leaving 4 bases not matched to a gene. CDR3: CASSVGDRGLGDTQYF. Written as DNA, the CDR3 is TGTGCCAGCAGCGTAGGGGACAGGGGGCTCGGAGATACGCAGTATTTT.

The chain combines TRBV6-1 with TRBJ2-7, with D perhaps TRBD1 (5 bases). Trimming took off 4 bases at V and 5 bases at J, with 12 bases between the two ends. There are 13 residues in the CDR3. Germline V CDR1 and CDR2: MNHNS, SASEGT. The CDR3 DNA reads TGTGCCAGCAGTGGGCAGGTCAGGGACGAGCAGTACTTC. It yields the protein CASSGQVRDEQYF.

This clone has only one observation. The chain couples TRBV11-3 to TRBJ2-1; D may be TRBD1 (6 bases). Trimming removed 4 bases from V and 2 bases from J, with 12 bases in between. The germline CDR1 and CDR2 sequences are SGHNT and YENEEA. This CDR3 spans 15 amino acids. CDR3 residues: CASSSAGAPYNEQFF. CDR3 nucleotide sequence: TGTGCCAGCAGCTCGGCAGGGGCTCCCTACAATGAGCAGTTCTTC.

The chain carries TRBV2 and TRBJ1-1; 7 bases fit TRBD1. Germline-derived CDR1 and CDR2 are SNHLY and FYNNEI. The CDR3 extends over 14 amino acids. Trimming took 6 bases from V and 11 from J; bases not matched to a gene: 15. CDR3 sequence reads: CASSRQGGGIDAFF. The CDR3 DNA reads as TGTGCCAGCAGCCGACAGGGAGGGGGGATTGATGCTTTCTTT.

V gene TRBV7-9 combines with J gene TRBJ2-5; D is uncertain. The germline V gene has CDR1 SEHNR and CDR2 FQNEAQ (reference sequence). The CDR3 runs 11 residues. V lost 6 bases and J lost 13, with 15 bases in between. The CDR3 sequence: CASREDGSMYF. CDR3 coding DNA: TGTGCCAGCAGGGAAGACGGATCAATGTACTTC.

The chain recombines TRBV11-2 with TRBJ1-2; D is perhaps TRBD1 (6 bases). The germline V gene encodes CDR1 SGHAT and CDR2 FQNNGV. This CDR3 comprises 13 residues. The V end was cut by 5 bases, the J end by 4 bases, with 11 bases between. CDR3 protein: CASSRGGGYGYTF. The CDR3 nucleotides are TGTGCCAGCAGCCGAGGGGGGGGCTATGGCTACACCTTC.